This T cell receptor (beta chain) appears in the sequencing data of a study of radiotherapy plus CTLA-4 blockade in lung cancer. About the research overall: Objective responses were observed in about 17% of patients, and disease control was achieved by approximately 30%.

As to this clone: The target antigen is unknown.

Focal radiation was given together with CTLA-4 blockade (ipilimumab) to patients with chemo-refractory metastatic non-small-cell lung cancer. TCRdb's copy holds only in-frame clones and misses some; the assay was immunoSEQ multiplex PCR. Of 55,000 to 85,000 clones in the sample, approximately 79% were seen once. Study-wide findings and caveats: Following radiotherapy plus ipilimumab, tumor-derived TCR clones expanded in the blood. Response was reportedly best predicted by early blood T cell clone dynamics, with interferon-beta.

The CDR3 has 14 residues. V lost 0 bases, J lost 3 bases, and 7 bases lay in between. Germline V gives CDR1 MGHRA, CDR2 YSYEKL. The TCR sequence derives from a human donor with non-small cell lung cancer whose response to radiotherapy plus ipilimumab could not be evaluated. Some clones in this sample may be carry-over from other donors' samples. The rearrangement links TRBV4-1 to TRBJ2-3; weak D call: TRBD2 (6 bases). The sequencing used peripheral blood, collected from a patient treated with radiotherapy plus ipilimumab. Here the CDR3 DNA reads TGCGCCAGCAGCCAAGATGGGGGGACAGATACGCAGTATTTT. Amino acids: CASSQDGGTDTQYF.